The sequence of this T cell receptor beta chain was determined in a study of T cells in Graves' hyperthyroidism and ophthalmopathy. The source material, RNA transcripts, was used to amplify TCR beta CDR3 regions. When the TCR CDR3 underwent first-round RT-PCR, the HTBI primer set was used. TCRdb recomputed calls from the multiplex PCR reads with MiXCR, one row per CDR3 protein. This table has about 320,000 distinct CDR3 sequences, roughly 17% appearing once. This CDR3 is 12 amino acids long. V was cut by 5 bases and J by 8 bases, with 12 bases left in between. From germline, CDR1 is MDHEN and CDR2 SYDVKM.

The chain carries TRBV28 and TRBJ1-2, with D possibly matching TRBD1 (5 bases). This clonotype was obtained from a man in his thirties or forties with Graves' hyperthyroidism. What was sequenced was blood. Written as DNA, the CDR3 is TGTGCCAGCAGTGTACAGGTAGCCGGCTACACCTTC. This translates into CASSVQVAGYTF.